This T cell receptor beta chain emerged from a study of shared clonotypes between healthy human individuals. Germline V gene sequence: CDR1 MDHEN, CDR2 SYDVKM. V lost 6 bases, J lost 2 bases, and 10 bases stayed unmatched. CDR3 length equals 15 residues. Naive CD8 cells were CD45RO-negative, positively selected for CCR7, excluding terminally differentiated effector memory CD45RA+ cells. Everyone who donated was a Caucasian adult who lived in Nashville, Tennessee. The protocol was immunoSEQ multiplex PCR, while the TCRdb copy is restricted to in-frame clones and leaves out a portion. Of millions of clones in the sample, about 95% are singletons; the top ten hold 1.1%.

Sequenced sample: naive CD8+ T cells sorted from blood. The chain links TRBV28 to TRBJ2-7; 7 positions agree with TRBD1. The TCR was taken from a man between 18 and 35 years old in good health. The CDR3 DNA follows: TGTGCCAGCAGCATAAACTGGGGACAGCCCTACGAGCAGTACTTC. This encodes CASSINWGQPYEQYF.